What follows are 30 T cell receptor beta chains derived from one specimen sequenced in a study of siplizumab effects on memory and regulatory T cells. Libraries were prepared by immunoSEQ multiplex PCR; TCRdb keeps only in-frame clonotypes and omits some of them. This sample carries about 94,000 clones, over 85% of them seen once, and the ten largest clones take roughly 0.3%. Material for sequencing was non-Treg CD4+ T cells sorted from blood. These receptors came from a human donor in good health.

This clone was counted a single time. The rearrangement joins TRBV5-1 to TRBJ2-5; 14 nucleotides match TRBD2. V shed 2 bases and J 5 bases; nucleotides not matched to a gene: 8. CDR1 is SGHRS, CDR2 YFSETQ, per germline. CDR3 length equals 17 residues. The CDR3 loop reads CASSFSGTSGSRETQYF. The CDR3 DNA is TGCGCCAGCAGCTTTTCCGGGACTAGCGGGAGTAGGGAGACCCAGTACTTC.

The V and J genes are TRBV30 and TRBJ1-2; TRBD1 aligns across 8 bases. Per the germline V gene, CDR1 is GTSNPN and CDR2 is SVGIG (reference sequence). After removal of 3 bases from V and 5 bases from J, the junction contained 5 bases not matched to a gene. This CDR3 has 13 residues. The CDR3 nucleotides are TGTGCCTGGAGGAGACAGGGGCTATATGGCTACACCTTC. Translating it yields CAWRRQGLYGYTF.

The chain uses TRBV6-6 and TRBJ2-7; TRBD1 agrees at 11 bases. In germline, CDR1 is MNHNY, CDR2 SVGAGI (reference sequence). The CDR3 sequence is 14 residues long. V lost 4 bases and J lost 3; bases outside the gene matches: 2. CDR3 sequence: CASSSGQGVYEQYF. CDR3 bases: TGTGCCAGCAGTTCGGGACAGGGGGTCTACGAGCAGTACTTC.

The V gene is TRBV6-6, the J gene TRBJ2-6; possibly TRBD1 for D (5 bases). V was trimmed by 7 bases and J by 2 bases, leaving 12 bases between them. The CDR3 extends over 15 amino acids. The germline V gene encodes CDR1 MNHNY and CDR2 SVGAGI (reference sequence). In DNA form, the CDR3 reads TGTGCCAGCACCGACAGTGGGGCTGGGGCCAACGTCCTGACTTTC. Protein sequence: CASTDSGAGANVLTF.

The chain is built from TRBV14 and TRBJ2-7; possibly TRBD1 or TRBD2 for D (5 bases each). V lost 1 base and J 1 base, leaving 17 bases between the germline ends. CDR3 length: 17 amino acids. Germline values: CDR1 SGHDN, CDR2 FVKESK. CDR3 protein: CASSQGGSVVISYEQYF. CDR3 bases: TGTGCCAGCAGCCAAGGGGGGTCTGTGGTGATTTCCTACGAGCAGTACTTC.

Here the CDR3 reads CASRQGANSGANVLTF. The DNA of the CDR3 is TGTGCCAGCAGACAGGGAGCCAACTCTGGGGCCAACGTCCTGACTTTC. The V and J genes are TRBV5-4 and TRBJ2-6; maybe TRBD1 (6 bases). V shed 5 bases and J shed 0 bases, with 12 bases lying between them. This CDR3 has 16 amino acids. Germline CDR1 is SGHNT and CDR2 is YYREEE (reference sequence). The full variable domain, rest sourced from reference TRBV5-4 and TRBJ2-6, is ETGVTQSPTHLIKTRGQQVTLRCSSQSGHNTVSWYQQALGQGPQFIFQYYREEENGRGNFPPRFSGLQFPNYSSELNVNALELDDSALYLCASRQGANSGANVLTFGAGSRLTVL.

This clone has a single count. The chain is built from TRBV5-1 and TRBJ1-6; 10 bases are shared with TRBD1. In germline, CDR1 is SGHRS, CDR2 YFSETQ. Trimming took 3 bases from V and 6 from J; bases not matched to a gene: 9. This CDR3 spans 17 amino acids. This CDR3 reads CASSSDRGHVSNSPLHF. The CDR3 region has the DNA TGCGCCAGCAGCTCTGACAGGGGGCACGTTTCTAATTCACCCCTCCACTTT.

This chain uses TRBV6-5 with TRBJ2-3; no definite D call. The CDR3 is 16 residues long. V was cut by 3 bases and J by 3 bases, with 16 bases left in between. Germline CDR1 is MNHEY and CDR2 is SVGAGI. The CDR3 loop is CASSYRYDEETDTQYF. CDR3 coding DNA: TGTGCCAGCAGTTATCGGTACGACGAGGAGACAGATACGCAGTATTTT.

The CDR3 DNA sequence: TGTGCCAGTAGCAAACAGGGGTATAATTCACCCCTCCACTTT. Translation: CASSKQGYNSPLHF. The chain recombines TRBV19 with TRBJ1-6, with 7 bases aligning to TRBD1. V trimming: 6 bases; J trimming: 4 bases; junction bases outside the gene matches: 3. The CDR3 has 14 residues. CDR1 and CDR2 from the germline V gene are LNHDA and SQIVND (reference sequence).

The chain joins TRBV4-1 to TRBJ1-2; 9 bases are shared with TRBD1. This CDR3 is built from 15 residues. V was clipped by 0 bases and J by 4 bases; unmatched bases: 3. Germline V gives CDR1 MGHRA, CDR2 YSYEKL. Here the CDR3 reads CASSQDRGQGYGYTF. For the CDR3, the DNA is TGCGCCAGCAGCCAAGATCGGGGACAGGGCTATGGCTACACCTTC.

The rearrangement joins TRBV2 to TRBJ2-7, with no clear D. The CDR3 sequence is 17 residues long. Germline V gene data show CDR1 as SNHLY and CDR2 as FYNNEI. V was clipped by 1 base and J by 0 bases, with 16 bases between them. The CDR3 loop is CASSEDLSGVPSYEQYF. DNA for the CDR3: TGTGCCAGCAGTGAAGATCTTAGTGGGGTCCCCTCCTACGAGCAGTACTTC.

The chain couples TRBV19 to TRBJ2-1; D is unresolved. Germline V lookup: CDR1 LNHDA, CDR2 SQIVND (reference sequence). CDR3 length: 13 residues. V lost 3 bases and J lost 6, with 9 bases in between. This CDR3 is CASSMVPPNEQFF. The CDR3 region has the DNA TGTGCCAGTAGTATGGTCCCTCCCAATGAGCAGTTCTTC. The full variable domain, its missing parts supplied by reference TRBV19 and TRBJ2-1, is DGGITQSPKYLFRKEGQNVTLSCEQNLNHDAMYWYRQDPGQGLRLIYYSQIVNDFQKGDIAEGYSVSREKKESFPLTVTSAQKNPTAFYLCASSMVPPNEQFFGPGTRLTVL.

The CDR3 DNA sequence: TGTGCCAGCAGCACAGGGGCTCCAGAGACCCAGTACTTC. As protein: CASSTGAPETQYF. The chain links TRBV5-4 to TRBJ2-5; 7 positions agree with TRBD1. Trimming cost V 4 bases and J 4 bases; bases outside gene matches: 4. CDR1 and CDR2 from the germline V gene are SGHNT and YYREEE (reference sequence). The CDR3 runs to 13 residues.

Here the CDR3 reads CASSLGSVNYGYTF. The DNA for the CDR3 is TGTGCCAGCAGCTTAGGATCTGTTAACTATGGCTACACCTTC. The V gene is TRBV11-2, the J gene TRBJ1-2; D ambiguous. Trimming removed 1 base at V and 1 base at J, with 7 bases between. The V gene's germline CDR1 is SGHAT and CDR2 FQNNGV. The CDR3 runs 14 residues.

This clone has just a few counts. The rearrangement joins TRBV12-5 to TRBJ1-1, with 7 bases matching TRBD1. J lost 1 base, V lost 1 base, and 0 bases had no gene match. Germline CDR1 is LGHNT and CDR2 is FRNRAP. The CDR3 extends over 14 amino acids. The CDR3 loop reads CASGLGTGNTEAFF. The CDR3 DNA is TGTGCTAGTGGTTTGGGGACAGGGAACACTGAAGCTTTCTTT.

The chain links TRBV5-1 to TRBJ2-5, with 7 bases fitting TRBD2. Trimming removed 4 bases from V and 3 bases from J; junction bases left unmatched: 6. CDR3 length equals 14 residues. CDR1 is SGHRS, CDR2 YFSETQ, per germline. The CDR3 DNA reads TGCGCCAGCAGCGTATCCGGGACTAAAGAGACCCAGTACTTC. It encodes CASSVSGTKETQYF.

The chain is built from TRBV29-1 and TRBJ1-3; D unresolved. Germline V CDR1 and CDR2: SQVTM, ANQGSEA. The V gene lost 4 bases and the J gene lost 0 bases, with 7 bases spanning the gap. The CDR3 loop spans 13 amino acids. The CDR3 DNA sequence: TGCAGCGTTGTAATACACTCTGGAAACACCATATATTTT. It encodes CSVVIHSGNTIYF.

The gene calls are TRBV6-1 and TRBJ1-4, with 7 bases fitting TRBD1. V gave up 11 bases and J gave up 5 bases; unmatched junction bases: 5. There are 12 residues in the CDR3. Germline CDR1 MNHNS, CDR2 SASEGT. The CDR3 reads CACRQGNEKLFF. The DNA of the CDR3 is TGTGCCTGCCGACAGGGCAATGAAAAACTGTTTTTT.

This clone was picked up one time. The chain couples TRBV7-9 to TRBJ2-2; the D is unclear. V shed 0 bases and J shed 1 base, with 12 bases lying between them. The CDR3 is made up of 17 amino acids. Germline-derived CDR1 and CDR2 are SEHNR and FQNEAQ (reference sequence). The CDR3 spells CASSLAVQAQNTGELFF. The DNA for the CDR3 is TGTGCCAGCAGCTTAGCGGTCCAGGCGCAGAACACCGGGGAGCTGTTTTTT.

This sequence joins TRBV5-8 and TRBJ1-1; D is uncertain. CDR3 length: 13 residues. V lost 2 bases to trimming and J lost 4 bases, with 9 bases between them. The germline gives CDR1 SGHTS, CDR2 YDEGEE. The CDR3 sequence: CASSFTGRTEAFF. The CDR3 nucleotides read TGTGCCAGCAGCTTTACCGGGCGCACTGAAGCTTTCTTT.

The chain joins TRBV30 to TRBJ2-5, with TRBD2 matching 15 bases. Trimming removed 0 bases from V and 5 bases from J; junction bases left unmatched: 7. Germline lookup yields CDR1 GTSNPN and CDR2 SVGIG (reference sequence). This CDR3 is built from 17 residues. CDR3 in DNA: TGTGCCTGGAGTGTCGGACTAGCGGGAGGGTTGTGGGAGACCCAGTACTTC. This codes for CAWSVGLAGGLWETQYF. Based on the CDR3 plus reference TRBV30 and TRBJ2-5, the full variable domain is SQTIHQWPATLVQPVGSPLSLECTVEGTSNPNLYWYRQAAGRGLQLLFYSVGIGQISSEVPQNLSASRPQDRQFILSSKKLLLSDSGFYLCAWSVGLAGGLWETQYFGPGTRLLVL.

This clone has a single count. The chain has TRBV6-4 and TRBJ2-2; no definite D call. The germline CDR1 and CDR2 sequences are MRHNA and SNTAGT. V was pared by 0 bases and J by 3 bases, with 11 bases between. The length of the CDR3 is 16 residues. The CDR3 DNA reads TGTGCCAGCAGTGACTCATTTAGCAGGTACACCGGGGAGCTGTTTTTT. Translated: CASSDSFSRYTGELFF.

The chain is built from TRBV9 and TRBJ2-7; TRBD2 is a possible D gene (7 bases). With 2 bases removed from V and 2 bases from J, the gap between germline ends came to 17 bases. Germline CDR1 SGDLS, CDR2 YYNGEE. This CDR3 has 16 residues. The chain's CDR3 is CASSVDPGGTTYEQYF. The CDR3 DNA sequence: TGTGCCAGCAGCGTCGATCCGGGGGGCACCACCTACGAGCAGTACTTC.

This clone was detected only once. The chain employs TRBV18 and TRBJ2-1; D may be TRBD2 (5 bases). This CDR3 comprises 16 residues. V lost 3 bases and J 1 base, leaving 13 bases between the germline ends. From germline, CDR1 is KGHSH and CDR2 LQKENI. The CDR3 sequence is CASSPRPAVSYNEQFF. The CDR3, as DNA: TGTGCCAGCTCACCCCGTCCAGCGGTTTCCTACAATGAGCAGTTCTTC.

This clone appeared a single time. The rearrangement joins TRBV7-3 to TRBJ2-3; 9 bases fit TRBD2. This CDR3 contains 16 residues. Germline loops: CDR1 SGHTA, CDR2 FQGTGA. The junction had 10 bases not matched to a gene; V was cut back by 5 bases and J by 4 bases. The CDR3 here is CASSRNSGRIPDTQYF. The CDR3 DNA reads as TGTGCCAGCAGCCGAAATAGCGGGAGAATTCCAGATACGCAGTATTTT.

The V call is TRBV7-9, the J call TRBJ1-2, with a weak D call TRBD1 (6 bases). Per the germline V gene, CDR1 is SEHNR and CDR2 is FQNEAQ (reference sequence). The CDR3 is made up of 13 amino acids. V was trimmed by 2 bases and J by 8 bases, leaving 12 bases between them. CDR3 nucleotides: TGTGCCAGCAGCTTACAGGGGATGGAAGGCTACACCTTC. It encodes CASSLQGMEGYTF.

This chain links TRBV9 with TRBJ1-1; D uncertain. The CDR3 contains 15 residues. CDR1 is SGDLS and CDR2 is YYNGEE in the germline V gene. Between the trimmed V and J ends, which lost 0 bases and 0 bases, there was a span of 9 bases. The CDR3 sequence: CASSVDPALNTEAFF. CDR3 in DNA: TGTGCCAGCAGCGTAGATCCAGCACTGAACACTGAAGCTTTCTTT.

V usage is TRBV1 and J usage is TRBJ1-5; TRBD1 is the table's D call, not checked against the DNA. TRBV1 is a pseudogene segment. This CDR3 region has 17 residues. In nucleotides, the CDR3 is TGCACCAGCAGCCAAGACCCCACCACAGGGAGCAATCAGCCCCAGCATTTT. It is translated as CTSSQDPTTGSNQPQHF.

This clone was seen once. CDR3 amino acids: CASSLALGLGTDTQYF. In DNA, the CDR3 is TGTGCCAGCAGCTTAGCGTTGGGTCTGGGCACAGATACGCAGTATTTT. The chain joins TRBV7-2 to TRBJ2-3; D is ambiguous. The CDR3 is made up of 16 amino acids. V was shortened by 0 bases and J by 1 base, with 11 bases between the two germline ends. CDR1 and CDR2 (germline): SGHTA, FQGNSA.

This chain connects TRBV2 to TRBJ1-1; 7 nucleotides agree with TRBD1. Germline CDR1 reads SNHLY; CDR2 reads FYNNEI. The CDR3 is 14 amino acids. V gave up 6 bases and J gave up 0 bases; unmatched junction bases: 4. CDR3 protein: CASRVTGVNTEAFF. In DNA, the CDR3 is TGTGCCAGCAGGGTTACAGGGGTGAACACTGAAGCTTTCTTT.